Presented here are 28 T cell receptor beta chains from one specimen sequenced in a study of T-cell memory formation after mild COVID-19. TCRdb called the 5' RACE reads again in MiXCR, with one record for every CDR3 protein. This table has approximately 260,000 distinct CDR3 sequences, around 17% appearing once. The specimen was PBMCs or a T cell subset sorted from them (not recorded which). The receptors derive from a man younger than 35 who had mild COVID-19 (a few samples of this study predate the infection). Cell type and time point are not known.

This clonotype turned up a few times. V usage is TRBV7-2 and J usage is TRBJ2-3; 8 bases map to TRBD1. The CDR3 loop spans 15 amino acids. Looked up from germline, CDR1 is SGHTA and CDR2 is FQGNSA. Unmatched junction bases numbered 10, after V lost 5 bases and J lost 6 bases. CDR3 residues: CASSRDRQRGDTQYF. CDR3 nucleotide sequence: TGTGCCAGCAGCCGGGACAGGCAAAGAGGGGATACGCAGTATTTT. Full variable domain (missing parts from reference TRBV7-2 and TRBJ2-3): GAGVSQSPSNKVTEKGKDVELRCDPISGHTALYWYRQSLGQGLEFLIYFQGNSAPDKSGLPSDRFSAERTGGSVSTLTIQRTQQEDSAVYLCASSRDRQRGDTQYFGPGTRLTVL.

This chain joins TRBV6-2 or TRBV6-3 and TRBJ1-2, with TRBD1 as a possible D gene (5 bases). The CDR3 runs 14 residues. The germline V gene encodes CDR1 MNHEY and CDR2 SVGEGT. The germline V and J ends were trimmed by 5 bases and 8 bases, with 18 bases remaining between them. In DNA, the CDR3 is TGTGCCAGCAGTCCGACGACAGACGTGACGGGCTACACCTTC. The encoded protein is CASSPTTDVTGYTF.

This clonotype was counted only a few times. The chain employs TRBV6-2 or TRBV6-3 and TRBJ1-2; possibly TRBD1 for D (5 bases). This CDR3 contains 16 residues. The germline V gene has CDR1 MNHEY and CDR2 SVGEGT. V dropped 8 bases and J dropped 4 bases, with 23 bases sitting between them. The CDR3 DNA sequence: TGTGCCAGCGGCCATTACGGTGGGGGTTTCGGCTATGGCTACACCTTC. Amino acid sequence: CASGHYGGGFGYGYTF.

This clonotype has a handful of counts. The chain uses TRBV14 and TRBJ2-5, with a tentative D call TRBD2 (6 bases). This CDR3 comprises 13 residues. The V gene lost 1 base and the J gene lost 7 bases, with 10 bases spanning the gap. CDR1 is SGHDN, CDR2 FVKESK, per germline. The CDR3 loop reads CASSQVKGGTQYF. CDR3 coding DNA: TGTGCCAGCAGCCAAGTTAAGGGAGGGACCCAGTACTTC.

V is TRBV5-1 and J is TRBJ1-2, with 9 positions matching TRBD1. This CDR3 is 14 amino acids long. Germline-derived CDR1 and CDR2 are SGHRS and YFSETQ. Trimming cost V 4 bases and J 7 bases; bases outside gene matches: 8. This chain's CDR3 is CASSQNRGQLGYTF. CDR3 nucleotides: TGCGCCAGCAGCCAAAACAGGGGGCAGCTTGGCTACACCTTC.

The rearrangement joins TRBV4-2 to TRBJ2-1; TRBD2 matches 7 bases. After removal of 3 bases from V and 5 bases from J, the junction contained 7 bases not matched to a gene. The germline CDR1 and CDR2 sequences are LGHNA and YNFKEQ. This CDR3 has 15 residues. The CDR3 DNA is TGTGCCAGCAGCCAGTCTGGGGGGGGTCACAATGAGCAGTTCTTC. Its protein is CASSQSGGGHNEQFF.

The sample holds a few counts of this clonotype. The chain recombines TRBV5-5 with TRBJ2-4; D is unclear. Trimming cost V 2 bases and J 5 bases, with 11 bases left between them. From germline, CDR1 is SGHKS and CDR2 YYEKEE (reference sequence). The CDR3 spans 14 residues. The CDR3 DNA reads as TGTGCCAGCAGCTTACAGCTATTTGAAAACATTCAGTACTTC. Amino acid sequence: CASSLQLFENIQYF.

CDR3 DNA sequence: TGTGCCAGCACGAGCTTAAAGGGGGTCACTGAAGCTTTCTTT. It encodes CASTSLKGVTEAFF. The chain combines TRBV7-9 with TRBJ1-1; D perhaps matches TRBD1 (6 bases). CDR3 length equals 14 residues. CDR1 and CDR2 (germline): SEHNR, FQNEAQ (reference sequence). The germline V and J ends were trimmed by 7 bases and 4 bases, with 16 bases remaining between them.

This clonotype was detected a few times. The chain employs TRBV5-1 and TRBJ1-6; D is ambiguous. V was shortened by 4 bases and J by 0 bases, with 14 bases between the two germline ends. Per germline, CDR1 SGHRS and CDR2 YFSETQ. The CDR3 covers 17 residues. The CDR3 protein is CASSPLSASSYNSPLHF. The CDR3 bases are TGCGCCAGCAGCCCCCTCAGCGCAAGCTCCTATAATTCACCCCTCCACTTT.

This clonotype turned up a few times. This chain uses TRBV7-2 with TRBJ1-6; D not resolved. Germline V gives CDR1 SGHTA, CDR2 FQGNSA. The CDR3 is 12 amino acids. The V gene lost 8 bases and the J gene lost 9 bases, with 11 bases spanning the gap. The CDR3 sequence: CASGVTGSPLHF. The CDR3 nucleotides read TGTGCCAGCGGGGTCACGGGTTCACCCCTCCACTTT.

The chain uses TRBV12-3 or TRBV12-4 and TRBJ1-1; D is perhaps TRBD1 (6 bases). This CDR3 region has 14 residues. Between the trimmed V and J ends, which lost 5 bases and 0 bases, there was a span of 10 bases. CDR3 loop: CASSRQVLNTEAFF. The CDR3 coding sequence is TGTGCCAGCAGTCGACAGGTTTTGAACACTGAAGCTTTCTTT.

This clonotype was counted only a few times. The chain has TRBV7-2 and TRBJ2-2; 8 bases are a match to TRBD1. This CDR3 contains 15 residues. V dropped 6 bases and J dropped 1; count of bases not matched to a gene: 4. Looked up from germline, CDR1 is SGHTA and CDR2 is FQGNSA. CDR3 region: CASSRQGRNTGELFF. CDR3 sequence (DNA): TGTGCCAGCAGTAGACAGGGGCGGAACACCGGGGAGCTGTTTTTT.

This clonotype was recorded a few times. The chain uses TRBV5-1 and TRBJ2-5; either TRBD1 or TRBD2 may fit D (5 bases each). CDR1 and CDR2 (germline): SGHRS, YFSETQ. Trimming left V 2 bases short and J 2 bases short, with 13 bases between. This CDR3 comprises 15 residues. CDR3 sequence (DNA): TGCGCCAGCAGCTTTGGGGACCGGGATCAAGAGACCCAGTACTTC. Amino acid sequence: CASSFGDRDQETQYF.

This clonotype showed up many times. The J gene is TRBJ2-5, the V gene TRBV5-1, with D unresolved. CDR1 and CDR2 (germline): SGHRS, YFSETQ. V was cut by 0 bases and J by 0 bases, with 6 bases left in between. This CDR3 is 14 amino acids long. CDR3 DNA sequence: TGCGCCAGCAGCTTGGAGGGTTACCAAGAGACCCAGTACTTC. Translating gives CASSLEGYQETQYF. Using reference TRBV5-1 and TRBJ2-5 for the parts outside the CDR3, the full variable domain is KAGVTQTPRYLIKTRGQQVTLSCSPISGHRSVSWYQQTPGQGLQFLFEYFSETQRNKGNFPGRFSGRQFSNSRSEMNVSTLELGDSALYLCASSLEGYQETQYFGPGTRLLVL.

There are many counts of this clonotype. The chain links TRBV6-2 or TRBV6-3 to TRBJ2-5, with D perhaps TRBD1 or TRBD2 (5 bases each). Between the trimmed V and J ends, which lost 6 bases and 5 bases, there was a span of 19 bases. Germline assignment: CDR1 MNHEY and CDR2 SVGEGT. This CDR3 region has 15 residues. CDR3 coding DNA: TGTGCCAGCAGCAAGAGGGATTTCTGGGGGGAGACCCAGTACTTC. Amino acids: CASSKRDFWGETQYF.

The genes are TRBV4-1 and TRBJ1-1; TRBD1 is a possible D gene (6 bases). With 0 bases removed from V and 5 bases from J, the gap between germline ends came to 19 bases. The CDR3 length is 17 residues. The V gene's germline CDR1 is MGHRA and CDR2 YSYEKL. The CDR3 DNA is TGCGCCAGCAGCCAAGAGCGGCAGGGGTTCATGGTTACTGAAGCTTTCTTT. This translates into CASSQERQGFMVTEAFF.

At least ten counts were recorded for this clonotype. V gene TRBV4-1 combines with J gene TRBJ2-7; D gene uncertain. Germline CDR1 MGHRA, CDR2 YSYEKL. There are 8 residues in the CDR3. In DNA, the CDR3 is TGCGCCAGCAGTTATTCTCACGTC. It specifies CASSYSHV.

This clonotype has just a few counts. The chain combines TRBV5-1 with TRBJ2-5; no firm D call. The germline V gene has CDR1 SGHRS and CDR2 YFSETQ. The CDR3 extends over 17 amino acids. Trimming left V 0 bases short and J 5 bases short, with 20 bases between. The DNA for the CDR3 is TGCGCCAGCAGCTTGGCCTATCTATGGGGTCTGGGGGAGACCCAGTACTTC. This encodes CASSLAYLWGLGETQYF.

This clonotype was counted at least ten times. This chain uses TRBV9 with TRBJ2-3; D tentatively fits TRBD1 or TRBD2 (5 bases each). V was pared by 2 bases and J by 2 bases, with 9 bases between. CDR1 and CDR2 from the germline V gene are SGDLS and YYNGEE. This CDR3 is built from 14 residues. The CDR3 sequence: CASSVVGTTDTQYF. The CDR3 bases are TGTGCCAGCAGCGTTGTCGGGACCACAGATACGCAGTATTTT.

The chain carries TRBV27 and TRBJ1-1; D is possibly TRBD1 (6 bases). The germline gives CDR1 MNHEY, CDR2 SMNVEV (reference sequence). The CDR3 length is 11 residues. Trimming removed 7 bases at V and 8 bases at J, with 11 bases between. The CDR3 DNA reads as TGTGCCAGCAAAACAGGGCGGGAAGCTTTCTTT. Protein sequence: CASKTGREAFF.

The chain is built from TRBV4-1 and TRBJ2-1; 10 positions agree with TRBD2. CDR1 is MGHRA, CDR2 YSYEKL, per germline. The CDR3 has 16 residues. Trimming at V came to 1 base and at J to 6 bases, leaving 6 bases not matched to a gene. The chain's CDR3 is CASSQGVRTSGNEQFF. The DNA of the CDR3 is TGCGCCAGCAGCCAAGGCGTCAGGACTAGCGGCAATGAGCAGTTCTTC.

The CDR3 bases are TGTGCCAGCAGTGGAACGGGGACAGGGAGGGATCAGCCCCAGCATTTT. Protein sequence: CASSGTGTGRDQPQHF. The V and J genes are TRBV6-1 and TRBJ1-5; TRBD1 matches 9 bases. Germline assignment: CDR1 MNHNS and CDR2 SASEGT. This CDR3 contains 16 residues. Trimming removed 4 bases from V and 5 bases from J; junction bases left unmatched: 9.

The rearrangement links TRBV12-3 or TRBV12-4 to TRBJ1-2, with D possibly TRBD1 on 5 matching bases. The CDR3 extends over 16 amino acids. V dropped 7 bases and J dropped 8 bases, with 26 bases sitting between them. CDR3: CASILILRTGTRGYTF. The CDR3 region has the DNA TGTGCCAGCATTCTCATATTACGGACCGGGACCAGGGGCTACACCTTC.

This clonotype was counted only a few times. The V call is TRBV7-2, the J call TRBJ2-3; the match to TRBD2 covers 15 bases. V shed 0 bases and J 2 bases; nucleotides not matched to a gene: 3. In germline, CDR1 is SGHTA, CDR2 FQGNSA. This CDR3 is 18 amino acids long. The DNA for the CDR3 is TGTGCCAGCAGCTTAGCGGGACTAGCGGGGGGCGACACAGATACGCAGTATTTT. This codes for CASSLAGLAGGDTDTQYF.

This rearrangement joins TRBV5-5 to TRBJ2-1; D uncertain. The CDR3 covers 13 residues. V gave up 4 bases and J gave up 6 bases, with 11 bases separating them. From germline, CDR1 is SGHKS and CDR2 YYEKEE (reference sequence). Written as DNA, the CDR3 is TGTGCCAGCAGCCCCGGCTCAAGCAATGAGCAGTTCTTC. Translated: CASSPGSSNEQFF.

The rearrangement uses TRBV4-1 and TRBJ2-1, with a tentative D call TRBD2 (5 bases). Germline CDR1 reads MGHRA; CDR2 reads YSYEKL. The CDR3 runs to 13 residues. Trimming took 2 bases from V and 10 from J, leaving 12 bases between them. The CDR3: CASSQTPRGEQFF. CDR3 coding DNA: TGCGCCAGCAGCCAAACCCCCCGGGGAGAGCAGTTCTTC.

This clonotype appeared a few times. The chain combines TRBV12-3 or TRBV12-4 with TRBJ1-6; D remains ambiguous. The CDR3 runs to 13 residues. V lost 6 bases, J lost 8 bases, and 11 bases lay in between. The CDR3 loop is CASSPQRDSPLHF. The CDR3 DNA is TGTGCCAGCAGCCCCCAAAGGGATTCACCCCTCCACTTT.

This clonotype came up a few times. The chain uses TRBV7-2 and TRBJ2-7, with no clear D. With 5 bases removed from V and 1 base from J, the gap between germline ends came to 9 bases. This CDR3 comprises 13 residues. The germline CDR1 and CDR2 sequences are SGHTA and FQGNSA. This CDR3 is CASSATGSYEQYF. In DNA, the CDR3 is TGTGCCAGCAGCGCGACTGGGTCCTACGAGCAGTACTTC. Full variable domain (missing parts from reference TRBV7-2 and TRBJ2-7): GAGVSQSPSNKVTEKGKDVELRCDPISGHTALYWYRQSLGQGLEFLIYFQGNSAPDKSGLPSDRFSAERTGGSVSTLTIQRTQQEDSAVYLCASSATGSYEQYFGPGTRLTVT.